This entry lists 14 T cell receptor beta chains sequenced from one sample in a study of blood T cell repertoires in COVID-19. Generated by immunoSEQ multiplex PCR, the TCRdb table keeps only in-frame clones and is missing some. The sample has approximately 150,000 clones; roughly 80% are singletons. Source material: peripheral blood. Receptors originate from a woman aged 80 or older with acute or convalescent COVID-19.

This clone has just a few counts. The chain has TRBV5-6 and TRBJ1-5; TRBD1 aligns across 8 bases. Germline V gene sequence: CDR1 SGHDT, CDR2 YYEEEE. This CDR3 contains 14 residues. V lost 5 bases, J lost 16 bases, and 17 bases stayed unmatched. CDR3 coding DNA: TGTGCCAGCAGTAGGAGGTGGTCAGGGGGCGGAAGCCATTTT. Translating it yields CASSRRWSGGGSHF.

This CDR3 is CASSQLEVSGGGYEQFF. CDR3 nucleotide sequence: TGTGCCAGCAGCCAACTAGAGGTTAGCGGGGGGGGATATGAGCAGTTCTTC. V usage is TRBV7-8 and J usage is TRBJ2-1, with 11 bases lining up with TRBD2. CDR1 is SGHVS, CDR2 FQNEAQ, per germline. The V segment lost 5 bases and the J segment 8 bases; nucleotides outside the gene matches: 14. The length of the CDR3 is 17 residues.

This chain connects TRBV2 to TRBJ1-1, with unresolved D. Trimming shortened V by 1 base and J by 2 bases, and 8 bases separated the two germline ends. There are 14 residues in the CDR3. Germline V gene lookup returns CDR1 SNHLY and CDR2 FYNNEI. CDR3 sequence: CASSEVLANTEAFF. The CDR3 nucleotides are TGTGCCAGCAGTGAAGTTTTAGCCAACACTGAAGCTTTCTTT.

The V call is TRBV6-2 or TRBV6-3, the J call TRBJ2-1; 8 bases are a match to TRBD2. Trimming took 3 bases from V and 6 from J; bases not matched to a gene: 13. CDR3 length: 17 amino acids. Germline V lookup: CDR1 MNHEY, CDR2 SVGEGT. The CDR3 DNA follows: TGTGCCAGCAGTTATCTGAGGCTAGCGGGTTTCGGCAATGAGCAGTTCTTC. Residues: CASSYLRLAGFGNEQFF.

A note on this clone: The junction and the germline gene differ at one end; a read error may be behind it. The V call is TRBV30, the J call TRBJ2-2; 12 positions agree with TRBD2. The CDR3 has 14 amino acids. CDR1 is GTSNPN and CDR2 is SVGIG in the germline V gene (reference sequence). CDR3 residues: CAWRTSGTPGELFF. The CDR3 bases are TGTGCTTGGAGGACTAGCGGGACCCCCGGGGAGCTGTTTTTT. Together with reference TRBV30 and TRBJ2-2, the CDR3 gives the full variable domain: SQTIHQWPATLVQPVGSPLSLECTVEGTSNPNLYWYRQAAGRGLQLLFYSVGIGQISSEVPQNLSASRPQDRQFILSSKKLLLSDSGFYLCAWRTSGTPGELFFGEGSRLTVL.

V gene TRBV5-1 combines with J gene TRBJ1-2; D is undetermined. Trimming took off 3 bases at V and 8 bases at J, with 17 bases between the two ends. Germline values: CDR1 SGHRS, CDR2 YFSETQ. The CDR3 loop spans 14 amino acids. In nucleotides, the CDR3 is TGCGCCAGCAGCTACCACCCGTCCACAGAAGGCTACACCTTC. As protein: CASSYHPSTEGYTF. Variable domain in full (rest from reference TRBV5-1 and TRBJ1-2): KAGVTQTPRYLIKTRGQQVTLSCSPISGHRSVSWYQQTPGQGLQFLFEYFSETQRNKGNFPGRFSGRQFSNSRSEMNVSTLELGDSALYLCASSYHPSTEGYTFGSGTRLTVV.

This chain uses TRBV7-2 with TRBJ1-2; perhaps TRBD1 as D (6 bases). V lost 0 bases and J 6 bases, leaving 14 bases between the germline ends. Germline V gives CDR1 SGHTA, CDR2 FQGNSA. The CDR3 runs 15 residues. Written as DNA, the CDR3 is TGTGCCAGCAGCTTAGCGACACAGGGTGTAGATGGCTACACCTTC. Its protein product is CASSLATQGVDGYTF.

The chain couples TRBV6-2 or TRBV6-3 to TRBJ2-5; TRBD1 might be the D (6 bases). Germline V CDR1 and CDR2: MNHEY, SVGEGT. Trimming stripped 2 bases from V and 3 bases from J, with 19 bases between. The CDR3 is 17 residues long. CDR3 residues: CASSYPRDMTDEETQYF. The CDR3 DNA follows: TGTGCCAGCAGTTACCCGAGGGACATGACCGACGAAGAGACCCAGTACTTC.

V gene TRBV7-2 combines with J gene TRBJ2-7, with 12 bases identical to TRBD2. Germline CDR1 and CDR2: SGHTA and FQGNSA. V was pared by 5 bases and J by 6 bases, with 8 bases of the junction left unmatched. This CDR3 has 15 amino acids. CDR3 bases: TGTGCCAGCAGCACGCGACTAGCGGGAGATTTCGAGCAGTACTTC. This translates into CASSTRLAGDFEQYF. The full variable domain, rest sourced from reference TRBV7-2 and TRBJ2-7, is GAGVSQSPSNKVTEKGKDVELRCDPISGHTALYWYRQSLGQGLEFLIYFQGNSAPDKSGLPSDRFSAERTGGSVSTLTIQRTQQEDSAVYLCASSTRLAGDFEQYFGPGTRLTVT.

This clone was seen only a few times. The chain is built from TRBV7-2 and TRBJ2-2, with TRBD2 as a possible D gene (5 bases). V was pared by 0 bases and J by 6 bases, with 8 bases between. Germline CDR1 reads SGHTA; CDR2 reads FQGNSA. CDR3 length: 14 residues. For the CDR3, the DNA is TGTGCCAGCAGCTTAGCTTTAGCGCCCGGGGAGCTGTTTTTT. Protein: CASSLALAPGELFF.

The chain carries TRBV5-1 and TRBJ1-6; 10 bases align to TRBD1. The germline gives CDR1 SGHRS, CDR2 YFSETQ. V trimming: 3 bases; J trimming: 8 bases; junction bases outside the gene matches: 5. CDR3 length: 15 amino acids. CDR3 coding DNA: TGCGCCAGCAGCTCAGGACAGGGGGGACATTCACCCCTCCACTTT. It specifies CASSSGQGGHSPLHF.

This clone was counted a single time. CDR3 amino acids: CASSLRSGTGGGRQRDEQFF. The CDR3 DNA reads TGTGCCAGCAGCTTGAGATCCGGGACAGGGGGCGGGAGACAGCGCGATGAGCAGTTCTTC. This rearrangement joins TRBV9 to TRBJ2-1; 12 bases agree with TRBD1. There are 20 residues in the CDR3. Trimming removed 4 bases from V and 8 bases from J; junction bases left unmatched: 22. CDR1 and CDR2 from the germline V gene are SGDLS and YYNGEE.

The rearrangement links TRBV19 to TRBJ1-6; D gene ambiguous. V gave up 4 bases and J gave up 0 bases, with 10 bases separating them. This CDR3 region has 16 residues. Germline CDR1 and CDR2: LNHDA and SQIVND (reference sequence). CDR3: CASSNTRSSYNSPLHF. The CDR3 DNA is TGTGCCAGTAGTAATACAAGGAGCTCCTATAATTCACCCCTCCACTTT.

This clone was counted a single time. This chain links TRBV30 with TRBJ1-4, with D unresolved. V was trimmed by 1 base and J by 5 bases, leaving 11 bases between them. This CDR3 has 14 residues. The V gene's germline CDR1 is GTSNPN and CDR2 SVGIG (reference sequence). The CDR3 reads CAWSAGKGNEKLFF. In nucleotides, the CDR3 is TGTGCCTGGAGTGCCGGGAAGGGAAATGAAAAACTGTTTTTT.